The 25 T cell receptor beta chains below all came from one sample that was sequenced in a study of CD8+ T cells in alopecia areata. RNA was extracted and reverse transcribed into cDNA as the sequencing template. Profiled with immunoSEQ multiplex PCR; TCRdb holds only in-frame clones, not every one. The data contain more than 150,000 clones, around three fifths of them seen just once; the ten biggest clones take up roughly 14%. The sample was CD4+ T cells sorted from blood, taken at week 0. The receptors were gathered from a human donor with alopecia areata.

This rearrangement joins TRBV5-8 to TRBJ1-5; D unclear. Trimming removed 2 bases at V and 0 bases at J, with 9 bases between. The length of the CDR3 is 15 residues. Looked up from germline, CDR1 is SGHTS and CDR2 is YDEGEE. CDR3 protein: CASSFPVYSNQPQHF. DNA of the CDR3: TGTGCCAGCAGCTTTCCCGTTTATAGCAATCAGCCCCAGCATTTT.

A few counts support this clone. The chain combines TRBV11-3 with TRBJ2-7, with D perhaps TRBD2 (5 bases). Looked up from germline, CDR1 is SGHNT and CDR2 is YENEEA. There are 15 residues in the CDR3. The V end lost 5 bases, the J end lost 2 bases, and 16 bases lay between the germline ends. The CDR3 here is CASSPRAAATYEQYF. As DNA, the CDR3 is TGTGCCAGCAGCCCGAGGGCCGCGGCCACCTACGAGCAGTACTTC.

CDR3 DNA sequence: TGTGCCAGCAGTTTGCTACGGACAGGGGGCGTCGAGCAGTACTTC. Translation: CASSLLRTGGVEQYF. V is TRBV28 and J is TRBJ2-7, with 11 nucleotides matching TRBD1. V lost 3 bases, J lost 6 bases, and 7 bases stayed unmatched. The CDR3 covers 15 residues. Germline assignment: CDR1 MDHEN and CDR2 SYDVKM. Drawing the rest from reference TRBV28 and TRBJ2-7, the complete variable domain is DVKVTQSSRYLVKRTGEKVFLECVQDMDHENMFWYRQDPGLGLRLIYFSYDVKMKEKGDIPEGYSVSREKKERFSLILESASTNQTSMYLCASSLLRTGGVEQYFGPGTRLTVT.

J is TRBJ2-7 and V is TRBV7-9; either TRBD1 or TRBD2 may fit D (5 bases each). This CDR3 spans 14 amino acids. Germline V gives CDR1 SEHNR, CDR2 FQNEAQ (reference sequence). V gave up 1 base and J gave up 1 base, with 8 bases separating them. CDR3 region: CASSLGDGSYEQYF. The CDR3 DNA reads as TGTGCCAGCAGCTTAGGGGACGGATCCTACGAGCAGTACTTC.

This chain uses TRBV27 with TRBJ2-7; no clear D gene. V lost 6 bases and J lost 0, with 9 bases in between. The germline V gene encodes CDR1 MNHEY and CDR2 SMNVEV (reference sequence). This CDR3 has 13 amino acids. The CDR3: CASSIKNSYEQYF. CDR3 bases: TGTGCCAGCAGCATTAAGAACTCCTACGAGCAGTACTTC.

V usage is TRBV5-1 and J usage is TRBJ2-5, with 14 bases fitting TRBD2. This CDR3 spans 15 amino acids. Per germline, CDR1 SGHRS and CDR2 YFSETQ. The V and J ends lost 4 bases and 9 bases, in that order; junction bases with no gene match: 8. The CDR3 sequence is CASSPTSGGAKAQYF. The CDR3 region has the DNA TGCGCCAGCAGCCCGACTAGCGGGGGGGCGAAGGCCCAGTACTTC.

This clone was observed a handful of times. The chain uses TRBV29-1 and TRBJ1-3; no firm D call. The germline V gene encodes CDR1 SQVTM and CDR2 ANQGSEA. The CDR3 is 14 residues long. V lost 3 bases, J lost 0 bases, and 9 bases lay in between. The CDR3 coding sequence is TGCAGCGTTGAGAAAGCCGCCTCTGGAAACACCATATATTTT. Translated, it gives CSVEKAASGNTIYF.

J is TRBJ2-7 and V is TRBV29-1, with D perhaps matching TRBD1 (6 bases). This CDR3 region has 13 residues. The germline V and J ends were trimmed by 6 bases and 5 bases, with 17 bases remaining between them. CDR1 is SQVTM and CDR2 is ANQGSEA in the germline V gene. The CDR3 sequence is CSVAMRQVNEQYF. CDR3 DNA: TGCAGCGTCGCAATGAGACAGGTTAACGAGCAGTACTTC.

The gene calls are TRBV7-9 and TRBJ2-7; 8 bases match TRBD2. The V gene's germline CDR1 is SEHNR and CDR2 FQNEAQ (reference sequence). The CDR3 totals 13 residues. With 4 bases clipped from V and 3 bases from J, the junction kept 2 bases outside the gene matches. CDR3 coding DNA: TGTGCCAGCAGCTCGACTAGCGTCTACGAGCAGTACTTC. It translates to CASSSTSVYEQYF.

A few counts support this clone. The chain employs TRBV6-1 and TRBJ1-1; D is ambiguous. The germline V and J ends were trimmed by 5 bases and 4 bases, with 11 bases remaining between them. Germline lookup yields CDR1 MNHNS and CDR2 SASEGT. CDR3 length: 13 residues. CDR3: CASSNLAATEAFF. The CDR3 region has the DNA TGTGCCAGCAGTAACCTCGCCGCCACTGAAGCTTTCTTT.

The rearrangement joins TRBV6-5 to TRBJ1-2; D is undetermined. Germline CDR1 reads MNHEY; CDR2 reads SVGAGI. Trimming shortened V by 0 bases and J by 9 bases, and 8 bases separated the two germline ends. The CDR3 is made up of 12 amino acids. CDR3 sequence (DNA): TGTGCCAGCAGTTACTCCGGATCCAGCTACACCTTC. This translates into CASSYSGSSYTF.

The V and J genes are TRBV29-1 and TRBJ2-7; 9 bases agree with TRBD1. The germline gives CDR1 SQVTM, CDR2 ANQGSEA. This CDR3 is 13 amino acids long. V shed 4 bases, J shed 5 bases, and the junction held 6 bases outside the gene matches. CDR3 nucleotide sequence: TGCAGCGTTGCGGGACAGGGTGACCACGAGCAGTACTTC. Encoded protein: CSVAGQGDHEQYF.

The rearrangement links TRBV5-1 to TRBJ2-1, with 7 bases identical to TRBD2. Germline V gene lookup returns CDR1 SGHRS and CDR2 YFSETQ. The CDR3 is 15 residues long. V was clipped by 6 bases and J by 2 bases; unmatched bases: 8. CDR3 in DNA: TGCGCCAGCATGAGCGGGGACGCGCCCTACAATGAGCAGTTCTTC. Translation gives CASMSGDAPYNEQFF. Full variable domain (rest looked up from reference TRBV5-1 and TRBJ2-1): KAGVTQTPRYLIKTRGQQVTLSCSPISGHRSVSWYQQTPGQGLQFLFEYFSETQRNKGNFPGRFSGRQFSNSRSEMNVSTLELGDSALYLCASMSGDAPYNEQFFGPGTRLTVL.

In nucleotides, the CDR3 is TGCGCCAGCAACCGGGACTCCCTCACAGATACGCAGTATTTT. Residues: CASNRDSLTDTQYF. This chain links TRBV5-1 with TRBJ2-3; possibly TRBD2 for D (6 bases). This CDR3 spans 14 amino acids. V was pared by 6 bases and J by 2 bases, with 13 bases between. Germline CDR1 and CDR2: SGHRS and YFSETQ.

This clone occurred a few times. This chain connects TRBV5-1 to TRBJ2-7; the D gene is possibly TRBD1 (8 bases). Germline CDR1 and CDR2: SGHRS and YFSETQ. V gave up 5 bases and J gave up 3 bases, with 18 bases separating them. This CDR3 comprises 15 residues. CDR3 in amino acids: CASRSGQGGIYEQYF. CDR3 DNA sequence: TGCGCCAGCAGGTCCGGACAGGGAGGGATCTACGAGCAGTACTTC.

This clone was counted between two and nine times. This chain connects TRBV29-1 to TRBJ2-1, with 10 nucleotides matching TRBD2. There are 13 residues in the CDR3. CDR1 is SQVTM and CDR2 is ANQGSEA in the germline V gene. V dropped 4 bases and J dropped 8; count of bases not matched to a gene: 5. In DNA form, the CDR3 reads TGCAGCGTTGTCAGCGGGGGGGCTTATGAGCAGTTCTTC. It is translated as CSVVSGGAYEQFF.

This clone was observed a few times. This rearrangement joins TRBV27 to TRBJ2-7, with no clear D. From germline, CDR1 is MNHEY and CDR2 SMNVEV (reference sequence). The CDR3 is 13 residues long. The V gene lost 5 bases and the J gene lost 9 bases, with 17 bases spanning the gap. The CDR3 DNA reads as TGTGCCAGCAGTGAAAGGACCCCTTATGGGCAGTACTTC. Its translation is CASSERTPYGQYF.

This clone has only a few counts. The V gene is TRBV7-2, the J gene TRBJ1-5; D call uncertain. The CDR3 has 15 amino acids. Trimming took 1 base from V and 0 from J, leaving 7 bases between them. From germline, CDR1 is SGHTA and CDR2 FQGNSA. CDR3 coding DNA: TGTGCCAGCAGCTTAGAACGATATAGCAATCAGCCCCAGCATTTT. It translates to CASSLERYSNQPQHF.

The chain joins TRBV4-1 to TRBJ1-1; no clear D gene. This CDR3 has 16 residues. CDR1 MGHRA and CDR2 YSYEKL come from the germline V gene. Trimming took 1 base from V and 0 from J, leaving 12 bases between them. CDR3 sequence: CASSQGLRLVNTEAFF. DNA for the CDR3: TGCGCCAGCAGCCAAGGCCTCAGGCTTGTGAACACTGAAGCTTTCTTT.

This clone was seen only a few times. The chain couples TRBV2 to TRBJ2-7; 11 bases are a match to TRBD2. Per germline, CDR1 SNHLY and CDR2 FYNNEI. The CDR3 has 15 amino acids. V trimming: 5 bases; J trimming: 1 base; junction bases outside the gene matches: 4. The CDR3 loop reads CASSRLAGFSYEQYF. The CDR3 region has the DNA TGTGCCAGCAGTCGACTAGCGGGGTTTTCCTACGAGCAGTACTTC.

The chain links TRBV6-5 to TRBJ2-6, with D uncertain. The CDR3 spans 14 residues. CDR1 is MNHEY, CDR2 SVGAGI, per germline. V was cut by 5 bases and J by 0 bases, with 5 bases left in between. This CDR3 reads CASSASSGANVLTF. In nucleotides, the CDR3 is TGTGCCAGCAGTGCCAGCTCTGGGGCCAACGTCCTGACTTTC.

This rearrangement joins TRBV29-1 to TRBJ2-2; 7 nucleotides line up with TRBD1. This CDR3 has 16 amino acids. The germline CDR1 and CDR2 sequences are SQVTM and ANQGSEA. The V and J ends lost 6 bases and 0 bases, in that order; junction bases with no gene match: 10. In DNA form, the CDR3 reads TGCAGCGTGAGACAGGGAGTAAGTGCGAACACCGGGGAGCTGTTTTTT. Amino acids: CSVRQGVSANTGELFF.

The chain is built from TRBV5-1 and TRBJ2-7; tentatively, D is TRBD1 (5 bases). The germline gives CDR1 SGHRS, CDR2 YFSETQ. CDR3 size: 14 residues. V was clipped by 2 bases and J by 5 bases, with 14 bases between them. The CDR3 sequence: CASSFRAPRDEQYF. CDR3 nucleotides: TGCGCCAGCAGCTTCAGGGCCCCTAGGGACGAGCAGTACTTC. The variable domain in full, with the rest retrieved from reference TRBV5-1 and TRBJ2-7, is KAGVTQTPRYLIKTRGQQVTLSCSPISGHRSVSWYQQTPGQGLQFLFEYFSETQRNKGNFPGRFSGRQFSNSRSEMNVSTLELGDSALYLCASSFRAPRDEQYFGPGTRLTVT.

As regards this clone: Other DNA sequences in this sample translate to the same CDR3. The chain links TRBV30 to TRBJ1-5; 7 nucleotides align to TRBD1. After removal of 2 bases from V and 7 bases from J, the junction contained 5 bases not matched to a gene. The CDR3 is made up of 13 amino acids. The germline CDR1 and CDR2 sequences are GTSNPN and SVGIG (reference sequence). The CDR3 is CAWSLGQSQPQHF. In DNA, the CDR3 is TGTGCCTGGAGTTTGGGACAGAGCCAGCCCCAGCATTTT.

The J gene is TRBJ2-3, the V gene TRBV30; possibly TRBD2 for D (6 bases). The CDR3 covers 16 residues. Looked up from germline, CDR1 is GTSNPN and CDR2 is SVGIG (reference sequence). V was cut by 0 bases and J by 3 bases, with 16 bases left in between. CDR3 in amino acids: CAWSVAAAGGTDTQYF. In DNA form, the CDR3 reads TGTGCCTGGAGTGTTGCGGCAGCCGGGGGAACAGATACGCAGTATTTT.